These 15 T cell receptor beta chains were sequenced from one sample in a study of T cell responses to AZD1222 COVID-19 vaccine. Libraries were prepared by immunoSEQ multiplex PCR; TCRdb keeps only in-frame clonotypes and omits some of them. The sample yields approximately 120,000 clones, around 89% seen once. The input for sequencing was peripheral blood, taken on day 0 of MenACWY control vaccination. These receptors all come from an adult in good health.

This chain connects TRBV19 to TRBJ1-2; TRBD1 agrees at 11 bases. Unmatched junction bases numbered 11, after V lost 2 bases and J lost 3 bases. Per the germline V gene, CDR1 is LNHDA and CDR2 is SQIVND (reference sequence). The length of the CDR3 is 18 residues. This chain's CDR3 is CASSIWVRSGQGDYGYTF. The CDR3 region has the DNA TGTGCCAGTAGTATATGGGTTCGGTCGGGACAGGGGGACTATGGCTACACCTTC. The full variable domain, with the rest looked up from reference TRBV19 and TRBJ1-2, is DGGITQSPKYLFRKEGQNVTLSCEQNLNHDAMYWYRQDPGQGLRLIYYSQIVNDFQKGDIAEGYSVSREKKESFPLTVTSAQKNPTAFYLCASSIWVRSGQGDYGYTFGSGTRLTVV.

The CDR3 region has the DNA TGTGCCACCCTACCCGGGGTTCCAGGCGCTGAAGCTTTCTTT. Residues: CATLPGVPGAEAFF. The rearrangement joins TRBV10-3 to TRBJ1-1, with D unclear. The CDR3 extends over 14 amino acids. Trimming cost V 10 bases and J 6 bases, with 21 bases left between them. Germline-derived CDR1 and CDR2 are ENHRY and SYGVKD.

The chain employs TRBV7-2 and TRBJ1-2; TRBD1 aligns across 8 bases. V trimming: 1 base; J trimming: 3 bases; junction bases outside the gene matches: 4. The CDR3 has 15 amino acids. Germline-derived CDR1 and CDR2 are SGHTA and FQGNSA. The CDR3 DNA reads TGTGCCAGCAGCTTAGGTGGGACAGGCGACTATGGCTACACCTTC. Translation gives CASSLGGTGDYGYTF.

V usage is TRBV7-3 and J usage is TRBJ2-2; 10 bases align to TRBD1. CDR1 and CDR2 (germline): SGHTA, FQGTGA. The J segment lost 3 bases and the V segment lost 5 bases, leaving 9 bases of the junction unmatched. This CDR3 has 17 amino acids. The CDR3 reads CASSLPGTGAYTGELFF. In nucleotides, the CDR3 is TGTGCCAGCAGCCTCCCTGGGACAGGGGCGTACACCGGGGAGCTGTTTTTT.

The genes are TRBV7-2 and TRBJ1-6, with no clear D. The CDR3 covers 12 residues. The V end lost 3 bases, the J end lost 7 bases, and 4 bases lay between the germline ends. Looked up from germline, CDR1 is SGHTA and CDR2 is FQGNSA. Here the CDR3 reads CASSFRNSPLHF. In DNA form, the CDR3 reads TGTGCCAGCAGCTTCAGGAATTCACCCCTCCACTTT. Filled out from reference TRBV7-2 and TRBJ1-6, the complete variable domain reads GAGVSQSPSNKVTEKGKDVELRCDPISGHTALYWYRQSLGQGLEFLIYFQGNSAPDKSGLPSDRFSAERTGGSVSTLTIQRTQQEDSAVYLCASSFRNSPLHFGNGTRLTVT.

The chain couples TRBV2 to TRBJ2-2; tentative D call: TRBD2 (5 bases). V lost 4 bases and J 5 bases, leaving 11 bases between the germline ends. The CDR3 has 14 amino acids. Germline CDR1 and CDR2: SNHLY and FYNNEI. The DNA of the CDR3 is TGTGCCAGCAGTGGTTTTGGAGGTACCGGGGAGCTGTTTTTT. Its protein is CASSGFGGTGELFF.

V usage is TRBV12-3 or TRBV12-4 and J usage is TRBJ2-1; no definite D call. The CDR3 has 12 amino acids. Deletions cut 1 base from V and 12 bases from J, with 10 bases between. The CDR3 spells CASSLGAGGQFF. CDR3 DNA: TGTGCCAGCAGTTTAGGGGCAGGTGGGCAGTTCTTC.

The J gene is TRBJ2-7, the V gene TRBV5-1, with TRBD2 matching over 10 bases. This CDR3 is 16 amino acids long. The ends lost 6 bases at V and 5 bases at J; junction bases unmatched: 14. Germline V lookup: CDR1 SGHRS, CDR2 YFSETQ. CDR3 region: CASTGGGTSGIDEQYF. In DNA form, the CDR3 reads TGCGCCAGCACCGGAGGTGGTACTAGCGGGATCGACGAGCAGTACTTC.

The V and J genes are TRBV27 and TRBJ1-1, with D perhaps matching TRBD1 (6 bases). Trimming removed 2 bases from V and 0 bases from J, with 7 bases in between. The CDR3 is made up of 14 amino acids. Germline V gives CDR1 MNHEY, CDR2 SMNVEV (reference sequence). The CDR3 region is CASSLRDMNTEAFF. The CDR3 DNA sequence: TGTGCCAGCAGTTTAAGGGACATGAACACTGAAGCTTTCTTT.

V usage is TRBV10-2 and J usage is TRBJ2-1; the D is unclear. This CDR3 has 15 residues. From germline, CDR1 is WSHSY and CDR2 SAAADI. V was trimmed by 0 bases and J by 5 bases, leaving 11 bases between them. DNA of the CDR3: TGCGCCAGCAGTGAGTCTCGGCTAGGTAACAATGAGCAGTTCTTC. Protein product: CASSESRLGNNEQFF.

The chain joins TRBV4-1 to TRBJ2-3; 10 bases are a match to TRBD1. The CDR3 length is 16 residues. Germline V CDR1 and CDR2: MGHRA, YSYEKL. Trimming removed 0 bases from V and 2 bases from J; junction bases left unmatched: 2. DNA for the CDR3: TGCGCCAGCAGCCAAGAGACAGGGGGCCTCACAGATACGCAGTATTTT. The encoded protein is CASSQETGGLTDTQYF.

The chain joins TRBV6-5 to TRBJ1-1, with 8 bases matching TRBD1. J was trimmed by 11 bases and V by 2 bases; bases with no gene match: 7. Germline CDR1 MNHEY, CDR2 SVGAGI. The CDR3 consists of 13 residues. The CDR3 protein is CASSYSDRGDAFF. The CDR3, as DNA: TGTGCCAGCAGTTACAGCGACAGGGGAGACGCTTTCTTT.

The chain uses TRBV9 and TRBJ1-1; tentative D call: TRBD1 (5 bases). In germline, CDR1 is SGDLS, CDR2 YYNGEE. V was clipped by 4 bases and J by 11 bases, with 15 bases between them. This CDR3 is 12 amino acids long. The CDR3 DNA sequence: TGTGCCAGCAGCATGGGGACCACTCCGGCTTTCTTT. This codes for CASSMGTTPAFF.

This sequence joins TRBV28 and TRBJ1-1; no definite D call. Trimming took off 5 bases at V and 7 bases at J, with 11 bases between the two ends. Germline V gene sequence: CDR1 MDHEN, CDR2 SYDVKM. The CDR3 length is 12 residues. This CDR3 reads CASSPSGIEAFF. The CDR3 nucleotides read TGTGCCAGCAGTCCCTCTGGGATTGAAGCTTTCTTT.

This chain joins TRBV7-3 and TRBJ1-1; 10 nucleotides agree with TRBD1. Per germline, CDR1 SGHTA and CDR2 FQGTGA. Trimming took 1 base from V and 5 from J; bases not matched to a gene: 7. The CDR3 sequence is 16 residues long. The CDR3 loop is CASSLRDRGVRTEAFF. CDR3 DNA: TGTGCCAGCAGCTTAAGGGACAGGGGAGTGAGGACTGAAGCTTTCTTT.